The 30 T cell receptor beta chains in this list originate from one sample, sequenced in a study of blood T cell repertoires in COVID-19. TCRdb's copy holds only in-frame clones and misses some; the assay was immunoSEQ multiplex PCR. This repertoire shows 95,000 to 150,000 clones, about 83% found once; its top ten account for 12%. The specimen was peripheral blood. These receptor sequences come from a man aged 55 to 69 with acute or convalescent COVID-19.

The chain combines TRBV4-1 with TRBJ2-5; TRBD1 matches 7 bases. This CDR3 contains 16 residues. Trimming removed 4 bases from V and 2 bases from J; junction bases left unmatched: 10. Germline V gene sequence: CDR1 MGHRA, CDR2 YSYEKL. CDR3 loop: CASSLTGARVQETQYF. For the CDR3, the DNA is TGCGCCAGCAGCCTAACAGGGGCCCGGGTACAAGAGACCCAGTACTTC.

The CDR3 region is CASSRLAERNTGELFF. CDR3 sequence (DNA): TGTGCCAGCAGCCGACTAGCGGAACGAAACACCGGGGAGCTGTTTTTT. The genes are TRBV14 and TRBJ2-2, with 9 bases lining up with TRBD2. This CDR3 has 16 residues. Germline V gene lookup returns CDR1 SGHDN and CDR2 FVKESK. The junction had 5 bases not matched to a gene; V was cut back by 4 bases and J by 2 bases.

This chain connects TRBV28 to TRBJ1-1, with D tentatively TRBD1 (5 bases). Trimming took 6 bases from V and 10 from J, leaving 12 bases between them. The CDR3 totals 11 residues. Germline V gives CDR1 MDHEN, CDR2 SYDVKM. The CDR3 loop reads CASSPWGVAFF. CDR3 DNA: TGTGCCAGCAGCCCTTGGGGGGTAGCTTTCTTT.

The chain has TRBV12-5 and TRBJ2-3, with D possibly matching TRBD1 (5 bases). Per germline, CDR1 LGHNT and CDR2 FRNRAP. Trimming stripped 7 bases from V and 4 bases from J, with 9 bases between. The CDR3 spans 12 residues. DNA for the CDR3: TGTGCTAGTGAATGGGGCCCAGATACGCAGTATTTT. This encodes CASEWGPDTQYF. The whole variable domain, filled in from reference TRBV12-5 and TRBJ2-3, reads DARVTQTPRHKVTEMGQEVTMRCQPILGHNTVFWYRQTMMQGLELLAYFRNRAPLDDSGMPKDRFSAEMPDATLATLKIQPSEPRDSAVYFCASEWGPDTQYFGPGTRLTVL.

J is TRBJ1-3 and V is TRBV3-1 (or the pseudogene TRBV3-2), with D uncertain. This CDR3 contains 14 residues. The germline V gene encodes CDR1 LGHDT and CDR2 YNNKEL (reference sequence). V was shortened by 5 bases and J by 3 bases, with 11 bases between the two germline ends. CDR3: CASSSRGYGNTIYF. In nucleotides, the CDR3 is TGTGCCAGCAGCTCCCGGGGATATGGAAACACCATATATTTT.

The CDR3 DNA reads TGCGCCAGCAGCTCGGGCGGGGGAATAGCCAAAAACATTCAGTACTTC. Translation: CASSSGGGIAKNIQYF. V is TRBV5-1 and J is TRBJ2-4; 7 nucleotides match TRBD2. Germline V gene lookup returns CDR1 SGHRS and CDR2 YFSETQ. This CDR3 is built from 16 residues. J gave up 0 bases and V 3 bases, and 6 bases lay outside the gene matches.

The V gene is TRBV18, the J gene TRBJ2-7, with 12 nucleotides matching TRBD2. The CDR3 runs to 18 residues. Germline assignment: CDR1 KGHSH and CDR2 LQKENI. V lost 3 bases to trimming and J lost 5 bases; unmatched junction nucleotides: 14. In nucleotides, the CDR3 is TGTGCCAGCTCACCCAGACTAGCGGGAGTAGGGCCAAGGGACGAGCAGTACTTC. Translating it yields CASSPRLAGVGPRDEQYF.

The chain has TRBV11-2 and TRBJ2-1, with D unresolved. V was clipped by 5 bases and J by 4 bases, with 12 bases between them. Germline loops: CDR1 SGHAT, CDR2 FQNNGV. This CDR3 is 14 amino acids long. The CDR3 sequence is CASSLLSGYNEQFF. DNA for the CDR3: TGTGCCAGCAGCCTATTATCTGGTTACAATGAGCAGTTCTTC.

This clone turned up a few times. In DNA, the CDR3 is TGTGCCAGCAGCACCTCTAGCGGTCTGGATACGCAGTATTTT. As protein: CASSTSSGLDTQYF. The chain combines TRBV9 with TRBJ2-3, with 7 positions matching TRBD2. The CDR3 loop spans 14 amino acids. CDR1 is SGDLS and CDR2 is YYNGEE in the germline V gene. The junction had 8 bases not matched to a gene; V was cut back by 4 bases and J by 6 bases.

This chain links TRBV27 with TRBJ2-2, with TRBD1 matching over 8 bases. Germline V gene lookup returns CDR1 MNHEY and CDR2 SMNVEV (reference sequence). The CDR3 contains 15 residues. With 5 bases clipped from V and 3 bases from J, the junction kept 5 bases outside the gene matches. The DNA for the CDR3 is TGTGCCAGCAGTCCCGGGGACAGGTACACCGGGGAGCTGTTTTTT. This translates into CASSPGDRYTGELFF.

The V and J genes are TRBV28 and TRBJ1-5; no reliable D call. The germline gives CDR1 MDHEN, CDR2 SYDVKM. V was cut by 5 bases and J by 4 bases, with 9 bases left in between. The CDR3 sequence is 13 residues long. The CDR3 spells CASSTELNQPQHF. CDR3 nucleotide sequence: TGTGCCAGCAGTACGGAGCTAAATCAGCCCCAGCATTTT.

The V and J genes are TRBV9 and TRBJ2-3; 13 bases align to TRBD2. Losses at the gene ends were 7 bases for V and 9 bases for J; bases not matched to a gene: 8. The CDR3 totals 14 residues. The germline CDR1 and CDR2 sequences are SGDLS and YYNGEE. CDR3 protein: CASAFGTSGTTQYF. In nucleotides, the CDR3 is TGTGCCAGCGCATTCGGGACTAGCGGGACAACGCAGTATTTT.

This clone was seen once. CDR3 sequence (DNA): TGTGCCACCTCCGGGACTTCCATATCTGGGGCCAACGTCCTGACTTTC. Amino acids: CATSGTSISGANVLTF. The chain joins TRBV24-1 to TRBJ2-6, with a possible D match to TRBD2 (6 bases). Trimming cost V 9 bases and J 1 base, with 15 bases left between them. This CDR3 is 16 amino acids long. Germline-derived CDR1 and CDR2 are KGHDR and SFDVKD.

The V call is TRBV7-9, the J call TRBJ2-4; unclear D gene. The CDR3 loop spans 16 amino acids. The germline V and J ends were trimmed by 1 base and 0 bases, with 10 bases remaining between them. In germline, CDR1 is SEHNR, CDR2 FQNEAQ (reference sequence). The CDR3 loop is CASSLGANLAKNIQYF. CDR3 coding DNA: TGTGCCAGCAGCTTAGGGGCGAACCTAGCCAAAAACATTCAGTACTTC. Full variable domain (outside the CDR3, taken from reference TRBV7-9 and TRBJ2-4): DTGVSQNPRHKITKRGQNVTFRCDPISEHNRLYWYRQTLGQGPEFLTYFQNEAQLEKSRLLSDRFSAERPKGSFSTLEIQRTEQGDSAMYLCASSLGANLAKNIQYFGAGTRLSVL.

The chain joins TRBV4-1 to TRBJ1-6, with 7 bases lining up with TRBD1. The CDR3 runs 16 residues. The germline V gene has CDR1 MGHRA and CDR2 YSYEKL. With 3 bases clipped from V and 8 bases from J, the junction kept 10 bases outside the gene matches. The CDR3 nucleotides read TGCGCCAGCAGCCAGACAGGGAGGTTTCGGGATTCACCCCTCCACTTT. Translation: CASSQTGRFRDSPLHF.

The chain joins TRBV3-1 (or the pseudogene TRBV3-2) to TRBJ2-1, with 8 bases that match TRBD2. CDR1 LGHDT and CDR2 YNNKEL come from the germline V gene (reference sequence). With 4 bases clipped from V and 10 bases from J, the junction kept 9 bases outside the gene matches. There are 14 residues in the CDR3. CDR3 sequence reads: CASSPQFTSGEQFF. CDR3 bases: TGTGCCAGCAGCCCCCAATTCACTAGCGGAGAGCAGTTCTTC.

The V call is TRBV11-2, the J call TRBJ2-2; D may be TRBD1 (5 bases). CDR3 length equals 15 residues. The germline V gene has CDR1 SGHAT and CDR2 FQNNGV. V dropped 4 bases and J dropped 4 bases, with 13 bases sitting between them. The CDR3 sequence is CASSSRTHATGELFF. DNA for the CDR3: TGTGCCAGCAGCTCCAGGACACATGCCACCGGGGAGCTGTTTTTT.

The chain joins TRBV3-1 (or the pseudogene TRBV3-2) to TRBJ2-3; the D gene is possibly TRBD2 (5 bases). The CDR3 consists of 16 residues. Per germline, CDR1 LGHDT and CDR2 YNNKEL (reference sequence). The V end lost 1 base, the J end lost 1 base, and 12 bases lay between the germline ends. The CDR3: CASSQVRGVGTDTQYF. Here the CDR3 DNA reads TGTGCCAGCAGCCAAGTTCGGGGAGTCGGCACAGATACGCAGTATTTT.

This sequence joins TRBV4-1 and TRBJ2-3; 8 bases are shared with TRBD2. Germline V gene lookup returns CDR1 MGHRA and CDR2 YSYEKL. The CDR3 length is 15 residues. V trimming: 3 bases; J trimming: 8 bases; junction bases outside the gene matches: 10. This chain's CDR3 is CASSQIPAGGGTQYF. The CDR3, as DNA: TGCGCCAGCAGCCAGATCCCCGCGGGAGGAGGTACGCAGTATTTT.

V is TRBV7-2 and J is TRBJ1-2, with TRBD1 matching 8 bases. This CDR3 is built from 16 residues. CDR1 SGHTA and CDR2 FQGNSA come from the germline V gene. The junction had 12 bases not matched to a gene; V was cut back by 3 bases and J by 6 bases. In DNA, the CDR3 is TGTGCCAGCAGCTTGTCCTGGGGACAGGTGATCGATGGCTACACCTTC. Amino acids: CASSLSWGQVIDGYTF. Full variable domain (missing parts from reference TRBV7-2 and TRBJ1-2): GAGVSQSPSNKVTEKGKDVELRCDPISGHTALYWYRQSLGQGLEFLIYFQGNSAPDKSGLPSDRFSAERTGGSVSTLTIQRTQQEDSAVYLCASSLSWGQVIDGYTFGSGTRLTVV.

The rearrangement joins TRBV11-3 to TRBJ2-3; possible D gene TRBD1, 5 bases. Per germline, CDR1 SGHNT and CDR2 YENEEA. V was cut by 11 bases and J by 3 bases, with 6 bases left in between. CDR3 length: 10 residues. The DNA of the CDR3 is TGTGCCTCAGGGACAGATACGCAGTATTTT. This encodes CASGTDTQYF.

The chain carries TRBV10-3 and TRBJ2-7; 9 nucleotides align to TRBD1. The V gene end was trimmed by 3 bases and the J gene end by 3 bases; junction bases not matched to a gene: 6. The CDR3 is made up of 15 amino acids. Germline assignment: CDR1 ENHRY and CDR2 SYGVKD. For the CDR3, the DNA is TGTGCCATCAGTGATTTAAGGACAGGGGTCTACGAGCAGTACTTC. Translation: CAISDLRTGVYEQYF.

The chain uses TRBV27 and TRBJ1-2, with D perhaps matching TRBD1 (6 bases). The CDR3 is made up of 15 amino acids. Trimming stripped 6 bases from V and 5 bases from J, with 19 bases between. CDR1 MNHEY and CDR2 SMNVEV come from the germline V gene (reference sequence). In nucleotides, the CDR3 is TGTGCCAGCAGCACTCAGGGGTTAGGGGGATATGGCTACACCTTC. Protein sequence: CASSTQGLGGYGYTF.

The chain links TRBV15 to TRBJ2-1; unclear D gene. V was shortened by 5 bases and J by 7 bases, with 18 bases between the two germline ends. The CDR3 is 15 amino acids. Looked up from germline, CDR1 is LNHNV and CDR2 is YYDKDF (reference sequence). The CDR3: CATSRPASFLNEQFF. In DNA form, the CDR3 reads TGTGCCACCAGCCGTCCAGCTAGTTTCCTGAATGAGCAGTTCTTC.

The chain uses TRBV9 and TRBJ1-4; 8 nucleotides match TRBD1. Germline lookup yields CDR1 SGDLS and CDR2 YYNGEE. The V and J ends lost 2 bases and 10 bases, in that order; junction bases with no gene match: 10. This CDR3 has 15 amino acids. CDR3 DNA sequence: TGTGCCAGCAGCGTGAGCGGACAGGGAAGGGGAAAACTGTTTTTT. Translating gives CASSVSGQGRGKLFF.

The chain combines TRBV6-5 with TRBJ1-5; 7 bases are shared with TRBD1. The CDR3 sequence is 14 residues long. With 5 bases clipped from V and 3 bases from J, the junction kept 4 bases outside the gene matches. The germline CDR1 and CDR2 sequences are MNHEY and SVGAGI. The CDR3 nucleotides read TGTGCCAGCAGTCGCGGACAGGACAATCAGCCCCAGCATTTT. Translation gives CASSRGQDNQPQHF.

The chain couples TRBV28 to TRBJ2-3; 8 positions agree with TRBD2. The junction had 5 bases not matched to a gene; V was cut back by 5 bases and J by 1 base. The CDR3 is made up of 15 amino acids. CDR1 and CDR2 (germline): MDHEN, SYDVKM. The CDR3 DNA reads as TGTGCCAGCAGTACCGCTAGCGGGCGCACAGATACGCAGTATTTT. This sequence encodes CASSTASGRTDTQYF.

V usage is TRBV18 and J usage is TRBJ1-5, with 7 bases that match TRBD1. CDR3 length: 16 amino acids. Germline CDR1 is KGHSH and CDR2 is LQKENI. Germline trimming cut 3 bases from V and 4 bases from J; bases unmatched to any gene: 9. The CDR3: CASSPTGVAGNQPQHF. CDR3 coding DNA: TGTGCCAGCTCACCCACAGGGGTAGCAGGGAATCAGCCCCAGCATTTT.

V and J are TRBV28 and TRBJ1-2; TRBD1 agrees at 7 bases. The V gene's germline CDR1 is MDHEN and CDR2 SYDVKM. The CDR3 contains 16 residues. V shed 1 base, J shed 5 bases, and the junction held 10 bases outside the gene matches. CDR3 loop: CASSLSVQGNIYGYTF. In DNA form, the CDR3 reads TGTGCCAGCAGTTTATCCGTACAGGGGAATATTTATGGCTACACCTTC.

The genes are TRBV3-1 (or the pseudogene TRBV3-2) and TRBJ2-7; 8 nucleotides align to TRBD1. The CDR3 covers 14 residues. CDR1 is LGHDT and CDR2 is YNNKEL in the germline V gene (reference sequence). With 3 bases clipped from V and 3 bases from J, the junction kept 4 bases outside the gene matches. CDR3 protein: CASSHTGTGYEQYF. For the CDR3, the DNA is TGTGCCAGCAGCCATACCGGGACAGGCTACGAGCAGTACTTC.